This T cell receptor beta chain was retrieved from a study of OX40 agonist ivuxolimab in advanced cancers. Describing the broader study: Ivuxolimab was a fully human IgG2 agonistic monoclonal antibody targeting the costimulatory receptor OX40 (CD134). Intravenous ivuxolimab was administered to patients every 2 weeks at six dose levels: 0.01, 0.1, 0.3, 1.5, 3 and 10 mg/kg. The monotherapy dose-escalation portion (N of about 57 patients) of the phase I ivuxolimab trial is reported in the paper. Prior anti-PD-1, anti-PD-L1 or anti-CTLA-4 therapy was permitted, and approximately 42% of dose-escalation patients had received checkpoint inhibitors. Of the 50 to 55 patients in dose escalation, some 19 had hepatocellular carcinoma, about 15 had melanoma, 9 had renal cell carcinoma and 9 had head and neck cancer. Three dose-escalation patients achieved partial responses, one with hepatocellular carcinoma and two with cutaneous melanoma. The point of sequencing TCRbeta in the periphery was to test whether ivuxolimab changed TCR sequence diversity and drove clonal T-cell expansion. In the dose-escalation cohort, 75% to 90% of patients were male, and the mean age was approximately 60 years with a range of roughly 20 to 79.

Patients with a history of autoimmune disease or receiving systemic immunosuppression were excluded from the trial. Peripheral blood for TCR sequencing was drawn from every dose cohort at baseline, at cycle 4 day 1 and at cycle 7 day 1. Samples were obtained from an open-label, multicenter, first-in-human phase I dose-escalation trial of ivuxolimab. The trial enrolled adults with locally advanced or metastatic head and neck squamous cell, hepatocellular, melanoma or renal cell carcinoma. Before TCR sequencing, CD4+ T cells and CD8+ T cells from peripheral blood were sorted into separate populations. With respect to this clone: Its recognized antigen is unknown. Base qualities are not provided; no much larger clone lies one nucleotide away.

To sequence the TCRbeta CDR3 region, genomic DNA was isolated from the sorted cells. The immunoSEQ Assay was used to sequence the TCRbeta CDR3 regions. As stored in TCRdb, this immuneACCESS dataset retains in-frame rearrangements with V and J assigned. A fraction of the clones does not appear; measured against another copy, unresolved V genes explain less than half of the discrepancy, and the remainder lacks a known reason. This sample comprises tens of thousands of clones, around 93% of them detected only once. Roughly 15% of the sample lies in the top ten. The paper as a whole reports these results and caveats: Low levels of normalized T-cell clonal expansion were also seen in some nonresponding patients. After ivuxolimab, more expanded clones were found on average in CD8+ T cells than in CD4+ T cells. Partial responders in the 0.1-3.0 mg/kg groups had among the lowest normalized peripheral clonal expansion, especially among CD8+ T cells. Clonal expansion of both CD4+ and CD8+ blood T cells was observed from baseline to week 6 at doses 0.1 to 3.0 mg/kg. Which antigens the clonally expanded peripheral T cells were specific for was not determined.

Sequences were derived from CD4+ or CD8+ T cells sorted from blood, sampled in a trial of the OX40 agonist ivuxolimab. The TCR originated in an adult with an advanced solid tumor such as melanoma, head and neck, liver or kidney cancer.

CDR3 reads: CASSVGGPSSYEQYF. The sequenced DNA is TGTGCCAGCAGCGTCGGGGGGCCGAGCTCCTACGAGCAGTACTTC. The chain was built from TRBV9 and TRBJ2-7, and perhaps TRBD2 as D gene, on 7 matching bases. The germline V gene gives CDR1 as SGDLS and CDR2 as YYNGEE. V and J are truncated by 2 bases and 0 bases respectively, leaving an intervening sequence of 12 bases. The CDR3 spans 15 residues, from the cysteine through the phenylalanine. Only the CDR3 region is kept as DNA, spanning 45 bases read in frame from base 1.